This is a list of T cell receptor beta chains from one sample in a study of early T cells in non-severe SARS-CoV-2 infection. A single record per CDR3 protein comes from TCRdb applying MiXCR to the 5' RACE reads. The table includes about 30,000 distinct CDR3 sequences, around 5% detected once. The sample was whole blood. Every receptor here comes from an adult who was a healthcare worker with PCR-confirmed SARS-CoV-2 infection or an uninfected control (not recorded which). CDR3s include the opening cysteine and the closing phenylalanine or tryptophan. A D gene is named only where the DNA matches it firmly. Rows may omit the clone size; those that give it use once, few, many or a size class.

v_gene: TRBV20-1
abundance: many
d_gene: .
j_gene: TRBJ2-7
CDR3nt: TGCAGTGCCGTAGTTAGTGGTGAGCAGTACTTC
CDR3aa: CSAVVSGEQYF

v_gene: TRBV6-5
abundance: many
d_gene: .
j_gene: TRBJ1-1
CDR3nt: TGTGCCAGCAGTGGCCAGCAGGCGCGGTCGAACACTGAAGCTTTCTTT
CDR3aa: CASSGQQARSNTEAFF

v_gene: TRBV28
abundance: many
d_gene: .
j_gene: TRBJ2-7
CDR3nt: TGTGCCAGCGCCGACAGAGAGTACGAGCAGTACTTC
CDR3aa: CASADREYEQYF

v_gene: TRBV5-4
abundance: .
d_gene: .
j_gene: TRBJ1-2
CDR3nt: TGTGCCAGCAGCTTGAAGGGGATCGGCTATGGCTACACCTTC
CDR3aa: CASSLKGIGYGYTF

v_gene: TRBV6-4
abundance: many
d_gene: .
j_gene: TRBJ2-1
CDR3nt: TGTGCCAGCAGTGACTCAACGGGATACAATGAGCAGTTCTTC
CDR3aa: CASSDSTGYNEQFF

v_gene: TRBV28
abundance: many
d_gene: .
j_gene: TRBJ2-3
CDR3nt: TGTGCCAGCGTGAGGTTCGGGAGTTTAGAAGATACGCAGTATTTT
CDR3aa: CASVRFGSLEDTQYF

v_gene: TRBV28
abundance: many
d_gene: .
j_gene: TRBJ2-7
CDR3nt: TGTGCCAGCAGTTTGACCGGGAAATCAACCTACGAGCAGTACTTC
CDR3aa: CASSLTGKSTYEQYF

v_gene: TRBV28
abundance: many
d_gene: .
j_gene: TRBJ1-1
CDR3nt: TGTGCCAGCAGTTTGGGGGACTTGAACACTGAAGCTTTCTTT
CDR3aa: CASSLGDLNTEAFF

v_gene: TRBV2
abundance: many
d_gene: .
j_gene: TRBJ2-1
CDR3nt: TGTGCCAGCATTCAATCCGAAAAGCAGTTCTTC
CDR3aa: CASIQSEKQFF

v_gene: TRBV19
abundance: .
d_gene: .
j_gene: TRBJ2-2
CDR3nt: TGTGCCAGTAGGGAAGGACGTACGAACACCGGGGAGCTGTTTTTT
CDR3aa: CASREGRTNTGELFF

v_gene: TRBV24-1
abundance: .
d_gene: .
j_gene: TRBJ2-1
CDR3nt: TGTGCCACCAGTGATCTGGACACTTATGAGCAGTTCTTC
CDR3aa: CATSDLDTYEQFF

v_gene: TRBV5-1
abundance: many
d_gene: TRBD1
j_gene: TRBJ2-3
CDR3nt: TGCGCCAGCAGCCCCGGACAGGGGGCAGATACGCAGTATTTT
CDR3aa: CASSPGQGADTQYF

v_gene: TRBV5-4
abundance: many
d_gene: .
j_gene: TRBJ2-7
CDR3nt: TGTGCCAGCAGCTTAATGGGGGTCCACGAGCAGTACTTC
CDR3aa: CASSLMGVHEQYF

v_gene: TRBV5-4
abundance: few
d_gene: .
j_gene: TRBJ2-1
CDR3nt: TGTGCCAGCAGCTTGGGTGAGCAGTTCTTC
CDR3aa: CASSLGEQFF

v_gene: TRBV28
abundance: many
d_gene: .
j_gene: TRBJ2-3
CDR3nt: TGTGCCAGCAGCACCACAGATACGCAGTATTTT
CDR3aa: CASSTTDTQYF

v_gene: TRBV11-2
abundance: many
d_gene: TRBD1
j_gene: TRBJ1-1
CDR3nt: TGTGCCAGCAGCTTAGTTAAGGCAGGGGGCTCAGGCACTGAAGCTTTCTTT
CDR3aa: CASSLVKAGGSGTEAFF

v_gene: TRBV13
abundance: many
d_gene: .
j_gene: TRBJ2-7
CDR3nt: TGTGCCAGCAGCCAAAGCTCCTACGAGCAGTACTTC
CDR3aa: CASSQSSYEQYF

v_gene: TRBV20-1
abundance: few
d_gene: TRBD1
j_gene: TRBJ1-1
CDR3nt: TGCAGTGCCACCCCGGACAGGGGGGTGAACACTGAAGCTTTCTTT
CDR3aa: CSATPDRGVNTEAFF

v_gene: TRBV19
abundance: many
d_gene: TRBD2
j_gene: TRBJ2-5
CDR3nt: TGTGCCAGTAGTATCGCGGGAGGGCCGAGAGAGACCCAGTACTTC
CDR3aa: CASSIAGGPRETQYF

v_gene: TRBV4-3
abundance: many
d_gene: .
j_gene: TRBJ2-7
CDR3nt: TGCGCCAGCAGCCAAGACCGACAGAGCTCCTACGAGCAGTACTTC
CDR3aa: CASSQDRQSSYEQYF

v_gene: TRBV7-2
abundance: many
d_gene: .
j_gene: TRBJ1-1
CDR3nt: TGTGCCAGCAGCCTAGAGGCAGGAAGGACTGAAGCTTTCTTT
CDR3aa: CASSLEAGRTEAFF

v_gene: TRBV5-5
abundance: .
d_gene: TRBD2
j_gene: TRBJ2-1
CDR3nt: TGTGCCAGCACCCCCACGACCGGGACTAGGGCTAATGAGCAGTTCTTC
CDR3aa: CASTPTTGTRANEQFF

v_gene: TRBV25-1
abundance: many
d_gene: TRBD1
j_gene: TRBJ2-2
CDR3nt: TGTGCCAGCGCAGGGGACAGGGGCTACGTGGGGGAGCTGTTTTTT
CDR3aa: CASAGDRGYVGELFF

v_gene: TRBV6-1
abundance: many
d_gene: .
j_gene: TRBJ1-1
CDR3nt: TGTGCCAGCAGTAACCCCCCCTCGAACACTGAAGCTTTCTTT
CDR3aa: CASSNPPSNTEAFF

v_gene: TRBV7-3
abundance: many
d_gene: TRBD1
j_gene: TRBJ2-1
CDR3nt: TGTGCCAGCAGCTTCACCGGGACAGGGGACGTCTATGAGCAGTTCTTC
CDR3aa: CASSFTGTGDVYEQFF

v_gene: TRBV6-4
abundance: few
d_gene: TRBD1
j_gene: TRBJ2-1
CDR3nt: TGTGCCAGCAGCCGGGACAGGGGAACCTACAATGAGCAGTTCTTC
CDR3aa: CASSRDRGTYNEQFF

v_gene: TRBV4-3
abundance: .
d_gene: .
j_gene: TRBJ1-4
CDR3nt: TGCGCCAGCAGCCAAGAGCCCAGGACAGTTAATGAAAAACTGTTTTTT
CDR3aa: CASSQEPRTVNEKLFF

v_gene: TRBV11-2
abundance: .
d_gene: .
j_gene: TRBJ2-2
CDR3nt: TGTGCCAGCAGCTCACTCGGCAGGGATACGAACACCGGGGAGCTGTTTTTT
CDR3aa: CASSSLGRDTNTGELFF

v_gene: TRBV5-6
abundance: many
d_gene: .
j_gene: TRBJ1-1
CDR3nt: TGTGCCAGCAGAGACACCTGGAAGGACACTGAAGCTTTCTTT
CDR3aa: CASRDTWKDTEAFF

v_gene: TRBV28
abundance: many
d_gene: .
j_gene: TRBJ1-2
CDR3nt: TGTGCCAGCAGTTCGATCTATGGCTACACCTTC
CDR3aa: CASSSIYGYTF

v_gene: TRBV3-1
abundance: .
d_gene: .
j_gene: TRBJ2-5
CDR3nt: TGTGCCAGCAGCCATCTGGGGGCTTTGGAGACCCAGTACTTC
CDR3aa: CASSHLGALETQYF

v_gene: TRBV7-8
abundance: few
d_gene: TRBD1
j_gene: TRBJ2-2
CDR3nt: TGTGCCAGCAGCTTCGGGACAGGCGCCTACACCGGGGAGCTGTTTTTT
CDR3aa: CASSFGTGAYTGELFF